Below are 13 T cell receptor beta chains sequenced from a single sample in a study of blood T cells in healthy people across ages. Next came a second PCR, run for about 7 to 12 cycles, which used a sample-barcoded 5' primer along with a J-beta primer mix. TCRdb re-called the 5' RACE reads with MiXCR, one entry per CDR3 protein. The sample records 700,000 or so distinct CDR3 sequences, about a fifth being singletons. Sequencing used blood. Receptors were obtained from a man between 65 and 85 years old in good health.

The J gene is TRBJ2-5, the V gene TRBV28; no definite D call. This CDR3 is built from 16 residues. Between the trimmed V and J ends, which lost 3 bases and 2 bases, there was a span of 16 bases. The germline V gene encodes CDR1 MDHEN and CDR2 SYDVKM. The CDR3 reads CASSFNRWAGQETQYF. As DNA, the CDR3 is TGTGCCAGCAGTTTTAATAGGTGGGCTGGGCAAGAGACCCAGTACTTC.

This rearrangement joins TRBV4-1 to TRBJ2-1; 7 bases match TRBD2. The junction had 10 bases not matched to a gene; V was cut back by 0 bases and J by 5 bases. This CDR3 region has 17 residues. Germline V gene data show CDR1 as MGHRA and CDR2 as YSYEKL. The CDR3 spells CASSQDPPGTNHNEQFF. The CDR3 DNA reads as TGCGCCAGCAGCCAAGATCCTCCCGGGACTAATCACAATGAGCAGTTCTTC.

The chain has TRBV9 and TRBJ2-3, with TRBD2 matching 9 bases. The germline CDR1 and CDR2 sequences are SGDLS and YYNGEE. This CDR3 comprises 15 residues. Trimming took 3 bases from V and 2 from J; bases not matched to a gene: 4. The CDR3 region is CASSAAGGYTDTQYF. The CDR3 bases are TGTGCCAGCAGCGCAGCGGGGGGATACACAGATACGCAGTATTTT.

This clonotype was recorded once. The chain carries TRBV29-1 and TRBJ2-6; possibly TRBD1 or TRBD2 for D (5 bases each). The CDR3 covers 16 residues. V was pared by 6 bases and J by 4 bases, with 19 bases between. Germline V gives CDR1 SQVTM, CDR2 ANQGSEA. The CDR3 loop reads CSVRPGRIKGANVLTF. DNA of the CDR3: TGCAGCGTGAGACCGGGACGGATAAAAGGGGCCAACGTCCTGACTTTC.

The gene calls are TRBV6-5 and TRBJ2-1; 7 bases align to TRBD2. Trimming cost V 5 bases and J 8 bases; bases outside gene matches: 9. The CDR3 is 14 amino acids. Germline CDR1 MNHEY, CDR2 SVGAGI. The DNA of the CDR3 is TGTGCCAGCAGTAGGCTTAGAGGGAGGGATGAGCAGTTCTTC. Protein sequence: CASSRLRGRDEQFF.

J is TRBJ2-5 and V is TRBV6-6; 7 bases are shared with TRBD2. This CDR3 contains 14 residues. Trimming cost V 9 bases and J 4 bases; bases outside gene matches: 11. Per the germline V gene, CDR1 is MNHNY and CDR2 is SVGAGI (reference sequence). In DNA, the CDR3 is TGTGCCAGTGCTGGACTAGTTCGAGGAGAGACCCAGTACTTC. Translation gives CASAGLVRGETQYF.

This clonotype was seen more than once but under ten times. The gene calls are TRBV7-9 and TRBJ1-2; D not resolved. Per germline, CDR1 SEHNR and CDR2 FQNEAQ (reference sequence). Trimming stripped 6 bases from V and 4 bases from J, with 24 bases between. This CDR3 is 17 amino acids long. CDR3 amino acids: CASSSIRARGPLYGYTF. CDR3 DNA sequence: TGTGCCAGCAGTAGTATTCGCGCTCGTGGGCCGCTCTATGGCTACACCTTC.

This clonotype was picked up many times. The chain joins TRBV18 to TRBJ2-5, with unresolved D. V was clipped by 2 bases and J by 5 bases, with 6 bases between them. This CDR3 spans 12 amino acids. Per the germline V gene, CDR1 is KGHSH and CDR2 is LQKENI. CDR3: CASSPARETQYF. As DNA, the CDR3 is TGTGCCAGCTCACCAGCACGGGAGACCCAGTACTTC.

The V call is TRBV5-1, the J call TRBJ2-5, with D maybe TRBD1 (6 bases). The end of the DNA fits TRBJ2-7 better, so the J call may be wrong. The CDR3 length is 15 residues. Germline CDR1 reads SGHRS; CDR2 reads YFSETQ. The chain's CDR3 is CASSLDDRSGYEQYV. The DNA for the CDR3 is TGCGCCAGCAGCTTGGACGACAGGTCAGGTTACGAGCAGTACGTC.

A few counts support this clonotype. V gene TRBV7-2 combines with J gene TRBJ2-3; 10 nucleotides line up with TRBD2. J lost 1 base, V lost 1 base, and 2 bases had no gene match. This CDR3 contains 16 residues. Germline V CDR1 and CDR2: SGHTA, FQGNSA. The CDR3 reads CASSLVGLAGTDTQYF. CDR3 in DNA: TGTGCCAGCAGCTTAGTTGGACTAGCGGGCACAGATACGCAGTATTTT.

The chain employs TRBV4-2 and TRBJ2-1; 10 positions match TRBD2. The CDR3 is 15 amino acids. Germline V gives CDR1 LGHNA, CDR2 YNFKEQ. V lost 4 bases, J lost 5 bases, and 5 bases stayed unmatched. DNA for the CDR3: TGTGCCAGCAGCCTACTAGCGGGGCAAAACAATGAGCAGTTCTTC. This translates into CASSLLAGQNNEQFF.

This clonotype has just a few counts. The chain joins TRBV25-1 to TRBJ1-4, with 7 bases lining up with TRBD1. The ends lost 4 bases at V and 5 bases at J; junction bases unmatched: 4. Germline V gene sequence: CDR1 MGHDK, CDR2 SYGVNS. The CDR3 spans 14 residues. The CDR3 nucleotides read TGTGCCAGCAGTGCGACAGGGAGAAATGAAAAACTGTTTTTT. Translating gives CASSATGRNEKLFF.

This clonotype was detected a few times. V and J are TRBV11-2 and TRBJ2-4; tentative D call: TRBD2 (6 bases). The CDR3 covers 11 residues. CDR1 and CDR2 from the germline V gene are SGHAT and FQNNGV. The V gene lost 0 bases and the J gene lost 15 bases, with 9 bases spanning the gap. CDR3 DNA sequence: TGTGCCAGCAGCTTAGACCGACTAGTGTACTTC. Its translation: CASSLDRLVYF.